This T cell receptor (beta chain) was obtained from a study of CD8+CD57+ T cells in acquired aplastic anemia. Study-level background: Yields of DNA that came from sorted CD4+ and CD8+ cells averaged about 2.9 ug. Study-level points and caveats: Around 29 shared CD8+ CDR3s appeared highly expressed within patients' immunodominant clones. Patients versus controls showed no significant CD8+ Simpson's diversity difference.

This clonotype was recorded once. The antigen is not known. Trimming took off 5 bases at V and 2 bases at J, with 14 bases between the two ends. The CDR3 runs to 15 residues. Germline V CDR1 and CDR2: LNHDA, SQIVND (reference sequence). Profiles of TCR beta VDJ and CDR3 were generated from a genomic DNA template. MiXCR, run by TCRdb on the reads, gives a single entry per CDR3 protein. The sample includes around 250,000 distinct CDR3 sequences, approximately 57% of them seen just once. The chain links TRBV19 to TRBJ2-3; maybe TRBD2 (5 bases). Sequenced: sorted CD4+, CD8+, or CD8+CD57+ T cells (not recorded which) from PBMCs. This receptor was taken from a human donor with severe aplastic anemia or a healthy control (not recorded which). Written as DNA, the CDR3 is TGTGCCAGTAGTGCGGAAACGGACTCCACAGATACGCAGTATTTT. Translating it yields CASSAETDSTDTQYF. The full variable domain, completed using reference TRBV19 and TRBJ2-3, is DGGITQSPKYLFRKEGQNVTLSCEQNLNHDAMYWYRQDPGQGLRLIYYSQIVNDFQKGDIAEGYSVSREKKESFPLTVTSAQKNPTAFYLCASSAETDSTDTQYFGPGTRLTVL.